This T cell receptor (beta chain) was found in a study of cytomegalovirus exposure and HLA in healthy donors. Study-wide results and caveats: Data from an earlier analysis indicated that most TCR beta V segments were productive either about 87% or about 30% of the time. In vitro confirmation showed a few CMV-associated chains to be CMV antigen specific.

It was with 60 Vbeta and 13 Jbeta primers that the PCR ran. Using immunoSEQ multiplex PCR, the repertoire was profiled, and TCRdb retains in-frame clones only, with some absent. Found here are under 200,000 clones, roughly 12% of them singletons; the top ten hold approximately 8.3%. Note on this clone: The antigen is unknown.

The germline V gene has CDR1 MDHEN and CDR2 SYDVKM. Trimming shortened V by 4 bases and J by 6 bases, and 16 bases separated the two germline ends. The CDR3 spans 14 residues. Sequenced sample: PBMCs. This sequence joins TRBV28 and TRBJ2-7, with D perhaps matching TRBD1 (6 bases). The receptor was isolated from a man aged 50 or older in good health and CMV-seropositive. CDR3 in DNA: TGTGCCAGCAGTTCAGGGACACCCCTGGGCGAGCAGTACGTC. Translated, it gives CASSSGTPLGEQYV.